This TCR beta chain was obtained from a study of regulatory T cells in long-lasting Graves disease. Study overall: New Graves' disease cases had less than 3 months of antithyroid drugs.

Time point given: newly diagnosed GD, antithyroid drugs for less than 3 months. RNA isolated from PBMCs was used to make the TCR library. Nine milliliters of peripheral blood went into EDTA tubes. A few counts support this clonotype. A read error may be the cause here, since a much bigger clone is one base away. A read error is likely, as this CDR3 ends without the conserved phenylalanine or tryptophan. V gave up 2 bases and J gave up 0 bases; unmatched junction bases: 5. The germline V gene encodes CDR1 KGHDR and CDR2 SFDVKD. The CDR3 runs 17 residues. Building the TCR beta libraries relied on iRepertoire HTBI primers, and CDR3 regions underwent Arm-PCR. TCRdb processed the multiplex PCR reads anew with MiXCR; each CDR3 protein has one entry. The sample includes 540,000 or so distinct CDR3 sequences, 13% seen only once; the top ten take more than 8.5%. Another study also made use of these data, one on T cells in Graves' hyperthyroidism and ophthalmopathy. From that study: Blood also carried most thyroid clonotypes expanded above 0.001.

The chain recombines TRBV24-1 with TRBJ2-2, with 7 bases aligning to TRBD1. The sample consisted of peripheral blood mononuclear cells (PBMCs), taken at new diagnosis, from a patient treated with antithyroid drugs. The TCR comes from a man aged 25-40 years with Graves disease. CDR3 amino acids: CATSDSTGMANTGELFS. The CDR3 DNA reads TGTGCCACCAGTGATTCGACAGGGATGGCGAACACCGGGGAGCTGTTTTCT.